The sequence of this T cell receptor beta chain was determined in a study of brain T cells in children with intractable seizures. CDR1 and CDR2 from the germline V gene are MNHNS and SASEGT. The ends lost 4 bases at V and 4 bases at J; junction bases unmatched: 10. The CDR3 length is 16 residues. Here immunoSEQ multiplex PCR was the method, and the copy in TCRdb shows in-frame clones only, minus some. The sample records under 150,000 clones, 90% to 95% being singletons. This rearrangement joins TRBV6-1 to TRBJ2-3; TRBD2 agrees at 8 bases. Sequenced material: peripheral blood, taken at surgery. The source of this sequence is a boy in the first two years of life with hemimegalencephaly and intractable seizures. CDR3 DNA sequence: TGTGCCAGCAGTGTCACCCCGGGAGGGGGGTCAGATACGCAGTATTTT. Translating gives CASSVTPGGGSDTQYF.